This passage covers 27 T cell receptor beta chains from one sample sequenced in a study of cytomegalovirus exposure and HLA in healthy donors (dated by TCRdb to the late 2010s). Libraries were built with the immunoSEQ multiplex PCR assay. For the multiplex PCR, a mixture combining 60 forward primers for TCR Vbeta segments and 13 reverse primers for TCR Jbeta segments was used. The table was pulled from immuneACCESS by TCRdb, which kept in-frame rearrangements only. Such tables lose some clones; where checked, under half of the loss comes from unresolved V genes, and the rest has no known cause. The sample profile shows tens of thousands of clones; around 76% of them were found once. The ten largest account for approximately 8% of the sample. Sequencing input: PBMCs. The source is a young woman in good health and CMV-seropositive.

V and J are TRBV11-2 and TRBJ2-7, with D possibly being TRBD2 (5 bases). In germline, CDR1 is SGHAT, CDR2 FQNNGV. This CDR3 comprises 13 residues. Trimming shortened V by 4 bases and J by 2 bases, and 9 bases separated the two germline ends. The CDR3 DNA is TGTGCCAGCAGCTACGGGGATACCTACGAGCAGTACTTC. Translation: CASSYGDTYEQYF. The full variable domain, with the rest looked up from reference TRBV11-2 and TRBJ2-7, is EAGVAQSPRYKIIEKRQSVAFWCNPISGHATLYWYQQILGQGPKLLIQFQNNGVVDDSQLPKDRFSAERLKGVDSTLKIQPAKLEDSAVYLCASSYGDTYEQYFGPGTRLTVT.

About this clone itself: The junction does not match germline at one end; this may be a read error. The rearrangement links TRBV19 to TRBJ2-1, with TRBD2 identical over 7 bases. This CDR3 spans 17 amino acids. The V gene's germline CDR1 is LNHDA and CDR2 SQIVND (reference sequence). This CDR3 reads CASRIEIVAGPYNEQFF. The CDR3 DNA sequence: TGTGCCAGTCGTATCGAGATAGTAGCGGGTCCCTACAATGAGCAGTTCTTC.

The CDR3, as DNA: TGTGCCAGCAGCGCAGACAGGGTAGATACGCAGTATTTT. The encoded protein is CASSADRVDTQYF. The chain combines TRBV11-2 with TRBJ2-3; the match to TRBD1 covers 7 bases. Germline trimming cut 5 bases from V and 5 bases from J; bases unmatched to any gene: 4. The CDR3 spans 13 residues. The V gene's germline CDR1 is SGHAT and CDR2 FQNNGV.

The CDR3 sequence: CASSLQALEGGYTF. The CDR3 region has the DNA TGTGCCAGCAGCCTGCAGGCCCTCGAGGGTGGCTACACCTTC. This rearrangement joins TRBV5-6 to TRBJ1-2; D uncertain. Per the germline V gene, CDR1 is SGHDT and CDR2 is YYEEEE. The V end was cut by 4 bases, the J end by 7 bases, with 17 bases between. CDR3 length: 14 residues.

The chain employs TRBV5-4 and TRBJ1-2, with 11 bases fitting TRBD1. Germline assignment: CDR1 SGHNT and CDR2 YYREEE (reference sequence). The trim removed 2 bases at V and 7 bases at J, leaving 4 bases unmatched. This CDR3 is 14 amino acids long. For the CDR3, the DNA is TGTGCCAGCAGCTTCGGACAGGGGGCGACTGGCTACACCTTC. Translating it yields CASSFGQGATGYTF.

The chain has TRBV25-1 and TRBJ2-2; D perhaps matches TRBD1 (5 bases). The CDR3 covers 17 residues. Trimming took off 5 bases at V and 1 base at J, with 17 bases between the two ends. Germline-derived CDR1 and CDR2 are MGHDK and SYGVNS. CDR3 amino acids: CASSPAPPDRNTGELFF. The CDR3 region has the DNA TGTGCCAGCAGTCCGGCCCCTCCTGACAGGAACACCGGGGAGCTGTTTTTT.

The rearrangement uses TRBV10-2 and TRBJ2-7; tentative D call: TRBD2 (5 bases). CDR1 and CDR2 from the germline V gene are WSHSY and SAAADI. V was clipped by 3 bases and J by 0 bases, with 12 bases between them. CDR3 size: 15 residues. The CDR3 here is CASSDRTGSSYEQYF. CDR3 nucleotide sequence: TGCGCCAGCAGTGACAGGACTGGCTCCTCCTACGAGCAGTACTTC.

The chain uses TRBV7-9 and TRBJ1-5; D gene ambiguous. The CDR3 is 13 residues long. V was shortened by 3 bases and J by 5 bases, with 8 bases between the two germline ends. The germline V gene has CDR1 SEHNR and CDR2 FQNEAQ (reference sequence). Written as DNA, the CDR3 is TGTGCCAGCAGCTTTAGTACAGATCAGCCCCAGCATTTT. Translating it yields CASSFSTDQPQHF.

A remark on this clone: Relative to the germline gene, one junction end is altered; a read error may explain this. Other nucleotide sequences in the sample specify the same CDR3. The chain employs TRBV6-5 and TRBJ1-1, with TRBD1 matching 8 bases. The CDR3 runs to 15 residues. Germline values: CDR1 MNHEY, CDR2 SVGAGI. This chain's CDR3 is CASSGRQGWDTEAFF. CDR3 DNA: TGTGCCAGCAGTGGAAGACAGGGGTGGGACACCGAAGCTTTCTTT.

The V and J genes are TRBV12-5 and TRBJ2-7, with 8 bases fitting TRBD1. Germline V gene sequence: CDR1 LGHNT, CDR2 FRNRAP. Germline trimming cut 2 bases from V and 4 bases from J; bases unmatched to any gene: 4. The CDR3 runs 14 residues. CDR3 nucleotides: TGTGCTAGTGGTTTGATGCAGGGGGCTTACGAGCAGTACTTC. It specifies CASGLMQGAYEQYF.

The chain couples TRBV18 to TRBJ2-5, with 7 bases that match TRBD1. Per germline, CDR1 KGHSH and CDR2 LQKENI. With V trimmed by 6 bases and J by 1 base, 2 bases remained unmatched. The CDR3 runs to 13 residues. The CDR3 region has the DNA TGTGCCAGCTCGGGGGACAGCCAAGAGACCCAGTACTTC. Translated, it gives CASSGDSQETQYF. Filled out from reference TRBV18 and TRBJ2-5, the complete variable domain reads NAGVMQNPRHLVRRRGQEARLRCSPMKGHSHVYWYRQLPEEGLKFMVYLQKENIIDESGMPKERFSAEFPKEGPSILRIQQVVRGDSAAYFCASSGDSQETQYFGPGTRLLVL.

As DNA, the CDR3 is TGTGCCAGCAGTAGTAGCGGGACGGCAGATACGCAGTATTTT. It yields the protein CASSSSGTADTQYF. The chain links TRBV6-5 to TRBJ2-3; 8 positions match TRBD2. The CDR3 covers 14 residues. The germline gives CDR1 MNHEY, CDR2 SVGAGI. After removal of 5 bases from V and 4 bases from J, the junction contained 5 bases not matched to a gene.

The V gene is TRBV29-1, the J gene TRBJ2-7; TRBD1 matches 9 bases. This CDR3 spans 15 amino acids. Losses at the gene ends were 0 bases for V and 5 bases for J; bases not matched to a gene: 8. Germline CDR1 SQVTM, CDR2 ANQGSEA. The CDR3 spells CSVEDPGQGKHEQYF. In DNA, the CDR3 is TGCAGCGTTGAAGATCCGGGACAGGGAAAGCACGAGCAGTACTTC.

V is TRBV4-2 and J is TRBJ2-7, with 9 bases aligning to TRBD1. The V segment lost 1 base and the J segment 5 bases; nucleotides outside the gene matches: 3. CDR1 and CDR2 from the germline V gene are LGHNA and YNFKEQ. This CDR3 contains 14 residues. In DNA, the CDR3 is TGTGCCAGCAGCCAAGTCACAGGGGGCAACGAGCAGTACTTC. Translating it yields CASSQVTGGNEQYF.

V gene TRBV7-8 combines with J gene TRBJ2-5; weak D call: TRBD2 (6 bases). V dropped 7 bases and J dropped 1 base, with 13 bases sitting between them. Germline loops: CDR1 SGHVS, CDR2 FQNEAQ. The CDR3 totals 14 residues. In nucleotides, the CDR3 is TGTGCCAGCACCAACTGGGGGGTCCAAGAGACCCAGTACTTC. It specifies CASTNWGVQETQYF.

The J gene is TRBJ1-2, the V gene TRBV19, with a possible D match to TRBD1 (5 bases). CDR1 is LNHDA and CDR2 is SQIVND in the germline V gene (reference sequence). The CDR3 runs 15 residues. V was shortened by 6 bases and J by 4 bases, with 18 bases between the two germline ends. CDR3 protein: CASSLGGRKIYGYTF. In nucleotides, the CDR3 is TGTGCCAGTAGCCTCGGGGGGAGGAAAATCTATGGCTACACCTTC.

Notes on this clone: Relative to the germline gene, one junction end is altered; a read error may explain this. The rearrangement uses TRBV11-2 and TRBJ2-5, with D unclear. The CDR3 covers 10 residues. Germline CDR1 is SGHAT and CDR2 is FQNNGV. CDR3 amino acids: CASSTIRAHF. In nucleotides, the CDR3 is TGTGCCAGCAGCACCATTCGAGCTCACTTC.

This clone appeared a few times. The V gene is TRBV10-3, the J gene TRBJ1-1, with D unclear. The CDR3 is 15 amino acids. The V end lost 3 bases, the J end lost 1 base, and 12 bases lay between the germline ends. Germline V gene data show CDR1 as ENHRY and CDR2 as SYGVKD. CDR3 sequence (DNA): TGTGCCATCAGTGACCCGGGAGGGCAGAACACTGAAGCTTTCTTT. Encoded protein: CAISDPGGQNTEAFF.

The J gene is TRBJ2-1, the V gene TRBV11-2, with 7 bases fitting TRBD1. The V segment lost 1 base and the J segment 4 bases; nucleotides outside the gene matches: 13. Germline V CDR1 and CDR2: SGHAT, FQNNGV. The CDR3 extends over 18 amino acids. The CDR3 DNA sequence: TGTGCCAGCAGCTTAGGGGCGAACAGGGGAAGGCAATACAATGAGCAGTTCTTC. This encodes CASSLGANRGRQYNEQFF.

This clone was recorded a few times. The CDR3 is CASSWGQLTEAFF. Written as DNA, the CDR3 is TGTGCCAGCAGCTGGGGACAGCTCACTGAAGCTTTCTTT. The gene calls are TRBV5-5 and TRBJ1-1; 7 bases fit TRBD1. From germline, CDR1 is SGHKS and CDR2 YYEKEE (reference sequence). Trimming removed 3 bases from V and 4 bases from J; junction bases left unmatched: 3. The CDR3 totals 13 residues.

This clone came up once. The chain is built from TRBV6-1 and TRBJ2-5, with TRBD2 matching over 10 bases. The V and J ends lost 3 bases and 0 bases, in that order; junction bases with no gene match: 1. Germline assignment: CDR1 MNHNS and CDR2 SASEGT. This CDR3 region has 15 residues. This CDR3 reads CASSDLAGDQETQYF. The CDR3 bases are TGTGCCAGCAGTGACCTAGCGGGGGACCAAGAGACCCAGTACTTC.

V usage is TRBV2 and J usage is TRBJ2-2; TRBD1 agrees at 7 bases. This CDR3 has 15 amino acids. Germline CDR1 is SNHLY and CDR2 is FYNNEI. J lost 4 bases, V lost 7 bases, and 9 bases had no gene match. CDR3: CASIQNTGATGELFF. The CDR3 region has the DNA TGTGCCAGCATCCAAAATACAGGGGCCACCGGGGAGCTGTTTTTT.

On this clone itself: At one of its ends the junction is not consistent with the germline gene, which may arise from a read error. This chain uses TRBV7-9 with TRBJ2-7; TRBD2 matches at 11 bases. The germline V gene encodes CDR1 SEHNR and CDR2 FQNEAQ (reference sequence). CDR3 size: 17 residues. CDR3 sequence (DNA): TGTTCCAGCAGCTCTCCACCTAGCGGGGGGATAACCTACGAGCAGTACTTC. It yields the protein CSSSSPPSGGITYEQYF.

This chain uses TRBV29-1 with TRBJ2-3, with 8 bases matching TRBD2. The CDR3 totals 14 residues. CDR1 SQVTM and CDR2 ANQGSEA come from the germline V gene. V lost 6 bases to trimming and J lost 1 base; unmatched junction nucleotides: 6. The CDR3 protein is CSVLTSGRTDTQYF. The DNA of the CDR3 is TGCAGCGTCCTAACTAGCGGACGCACAGATACGCAGTATTTT.

The chain combines TRBV6-5 with TRBJ2-7; D possibly corresponds to TRBD2 (5 bases). V shed 6 bases and J shed 7 bases, with 16 bases lying between them. The CDR3 is 13 residues long. The germline gives CDR1 MNHEY, CDR2 SVGAGI. The CDR3 loop reads CASSPGGPWEQYF. For the CDR3, the DNA is TGTGCCAGCAGCCCCGGAGGCCCCTGGGAGCAGTACTTC.

A single count supports this clone. The chain carries TRBV6-5 and TRBJ1-1, with unresolved D. V lost 3 bases to trimming and J lost 6 bases, with 5 bases between them. Germline CDR1 reads MNHEY; CDR2 reads SVGAGI. The CDR3 contains 11 residues. The CDR3 loop reads CASSYAAEAFF. For the CDR3, the DNA is TGTGCCAGCAGTTATGCGGCTGAAGCTTTCTTT.

This chain joins TRBV11-2 and TRBJ1-3, with D possibly being TRBD1 (5 bases). Germline CDR1 and CDR2: SGHAT and FQNNGV. V was shortened by 4 bases and J by 0 bases, with 16 bases between the two germline ends. The CDR3 covers 17 residues. CDR3 DNA: TGTGCCAGCAGCTCCCCCCGGGACTCACGCTCTGGAAACACCATATATTTT. Residues: CASSSPRDSRSGNTIYF.